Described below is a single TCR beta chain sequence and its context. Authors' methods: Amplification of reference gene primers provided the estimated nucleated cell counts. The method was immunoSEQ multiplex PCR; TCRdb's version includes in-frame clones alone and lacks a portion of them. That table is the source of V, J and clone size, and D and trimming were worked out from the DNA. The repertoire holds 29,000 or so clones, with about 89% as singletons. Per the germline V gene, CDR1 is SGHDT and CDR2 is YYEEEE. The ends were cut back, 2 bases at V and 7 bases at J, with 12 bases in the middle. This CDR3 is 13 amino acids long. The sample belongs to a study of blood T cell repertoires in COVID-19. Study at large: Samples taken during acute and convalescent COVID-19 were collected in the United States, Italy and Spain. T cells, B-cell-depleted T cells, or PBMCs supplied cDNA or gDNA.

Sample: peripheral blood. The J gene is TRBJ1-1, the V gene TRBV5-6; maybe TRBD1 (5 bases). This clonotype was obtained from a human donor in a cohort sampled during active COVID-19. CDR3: CASSFGRDVEAFF. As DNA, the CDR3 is TGTGCCAGCAGCTTCGGCAGGGATGTTGAAGCTTTCTTT.